The clone carrying this T cell receptor (beta chain) came up a few times. Its antigen is currently unknown. This CDR3 has 15 residues. Trimming took 5 bases from V and 6 from J, leaving 20 bases between them. Germline CDR1 reads SGHAT; CDR2 reads FQNNGV. Unique molecular identifiers tagged the TCRbeta library. MiXCR was run by TCRdb on the PCR reads, yielding one entry per CDR3 protein. The table records about 260,000 distinct CDR3 sequences, approximately 8% of them present only once. This sample is drawn from a study of T-cell reconstitution after alpha-beta-depleted transplantation in children. General study points: A year had passed since transplant, and T-cell counts and diversity by then came mostly from newly produced T cells. Expanded graft clones numbering several hundred reportedly gave rise to alpha-beta T cells about two months after transplant. From surviving recipient T cells and thymic progenitors came the high day-60 TCRbeta diversity observed in some patients.

The rearrangement joins TRBV11-2 to TRBJ2-7; D perhaps matches TRBD2 (6 bases). The specimen comprised PBMCs, mostly from graft donor cells, sampled 180 days after TCRalphabeta/CD19-depleted stem cell transplant. The clonotype comes from a male patient under 18 who had a stem cell transplant for acute lymphoblastic leukemia, so the T cells may come from the graft donor. The CDR3 nucleotides read TGTGCCAGCAGCCCCCTAGTTCTAGCGAGGGGCGAGCAGTACTTC. Translating gives CASSPLVLARGEQYF.